These 2 T cell receptor beta chains were sequenced from one sample in a study of OX40 agonist ivuxolimab in advanced cancers. Produced via immunoSEQ multiplex PCR; TCRdb's table is partial and in-frame only. The sample lists about 91,000 clones, approximately 80% occurring once. The sample was CD4+ or CD8+ T cells sorted from blood, taken in a trial of the OX40 agonist ivuxolimab. These receptors were collected from an adult with an advanced solid tumor such as melanoma, head and neck, liver or kidney cancer.

The rearrangement joins TRBV6-5 to TRBJ1-5; TRBD1 is a possible D gene (5 bases). V was cut by 5 bases and J by 1 base, with 9 bases left in between. Germline CDR1 reads MNHEY; CDR2 reads SVGAGI. This CDR3 has 14 residues. The CDR3 DNA reads as TGTGCCAGCAGTGAACAGGAAAGCAATCAGCCCCAGCATTTT. Protein product: CASSEQESNQPQHF.

The CDR3 bases are TGTGCCAGCAGCCCCCGGGGTAGCACAGATACGCAGTATTTT. This codes for CASSPRGSTDTQYF. The V gene is TRBV11-2, the J gene TRBJ2-3; a possible D gene is TRBD2 (5 bases). V lost 5 bases and J 0 bases, leaving 9 bases between the germline ends. Per germline, CDR1 SGHAT and CDR2 FQNNGV. The CDR3 runs 14 residues.